Sequencing of this T cell receptor (beta chain) was carried out in a study of T cell responses to AZD1222 COVID-19 vaccine. TCRdb's table, derived via immunoSEQ multiplex PCR, lists solely in-frame clones and lacks some. The table includes 140,000 or so clones, 80% to 95% detected once. The CDR3 consists of 12 residues. The V and J ends lost 5 bases and 3 bases, in that order; junction bases with no gene match: 0. The sequence was obtained from an adult who received the AZD1222 COVID-19 vaccine. The specimen comprised peripheral blood, sampled 28 days after the second AZD1222 dose. The chain uses TRBV12-3 or TRBV12-4 and TRBJ2-7; 8 bases align to TRBD1. The DNA of the CDR3 is TGTGCCAGCAGTACAGGGGGCTACGAGCAGTACTTC. Amino acid sequence: CASSTGGYEQYF.